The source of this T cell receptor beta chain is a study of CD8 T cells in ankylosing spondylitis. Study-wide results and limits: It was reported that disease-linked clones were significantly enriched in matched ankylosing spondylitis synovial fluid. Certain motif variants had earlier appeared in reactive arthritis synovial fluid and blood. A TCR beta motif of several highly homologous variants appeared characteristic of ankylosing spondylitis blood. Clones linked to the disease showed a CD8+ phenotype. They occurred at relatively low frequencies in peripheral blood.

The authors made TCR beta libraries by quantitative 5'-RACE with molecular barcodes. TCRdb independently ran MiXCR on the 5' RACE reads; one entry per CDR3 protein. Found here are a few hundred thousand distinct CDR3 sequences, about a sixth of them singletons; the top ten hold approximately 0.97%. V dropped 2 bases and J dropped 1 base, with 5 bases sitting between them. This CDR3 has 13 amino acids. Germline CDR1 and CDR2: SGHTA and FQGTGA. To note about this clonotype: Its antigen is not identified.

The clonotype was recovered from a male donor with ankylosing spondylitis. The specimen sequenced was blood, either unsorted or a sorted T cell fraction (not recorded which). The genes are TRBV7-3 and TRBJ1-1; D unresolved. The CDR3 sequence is CASSLFGNTEAFF. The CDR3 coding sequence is TGTGCCAGCAGCTTATTCGGGAACACTGAAGCTTTCTTT.